The 4 T cell receptor beta chains listed next were all sequenced from one sample in a study of blood T cell repertoires in COVID-19. The protocol was immunoSEQ multiplex PCR, while the TCRdb copy is restricted to in-frame clones and leaves out a portion. The table shows approximately 320,000 clones, with over 80% occurring only once. The specimen sequenced was PBMCs or T cells enriched from blood (not recorded which). These receptors came from a woman aged 18-35 years who had recovered from COVID-19.

This sequence joins TRBV12-3 or TRBV12-4 and TRBJ2-7; D might be TRBD2 (5 bases). The ends were cut back, 0 bases at V and 6 bases at J, with 9 bases in the middle. The CDR3 totals 13 residues. The DNA of the CDR3 is TGTGCCAGCAGTTTAGCGTTGCGGGCCGAGCAGTACTTC. Translation gives CASSLALRAEQYF.

This rearrangement joins TRBV7-2 to TRBJ1-1; D remains unclear. The CDR3 has 13 residues. Germline V gene lookup returns CDR1 SGHTA and CDR2 FQGNSA. The V end lost 3 bases, the J end lost 6 bases, and 11 bases lay between the germline ends. The CDR3 region has the DNA TGTGCCAGCAGCTTCTCGGTTGGGCCTGAAGCTTTCTTT. Its protein product is CASSFSVGPEAFF. The variable domain in full, with the rest retrieved from reference TRBV7-2 and TRBJ1-1, is GAGVSQSPSNKVTEKGKDVELRCDPISGHTALYWYRQSLGQGLEFLIYFQGNSAPDKSGLPSDRFSAERTGGSVSTLTIQRTQQEDSAVYLCASSFSVGPEAFFGQGTRLTVV.

The rearrangement uses TRBV28 and TRBJ1-1; no firm D call. This CDR3 spans 15 amino acids. CDR1 MDHEN and CDR2 SYDVKM come from the germline V gene. The V end was cut by 5 bases, the J end by 1 base, with 14 bases between. CDR3 bases: TGTGCCAGCAGTCCCAACCGGGGAGGGAACACTGAAGCTTTCTTT. It translates to CASSPNRGGNTEAFF.

This sequence joins TRBV2 and TRBJ1-4; D is possibly TRBD1 (5 bases). Germline CDR1 reads SNHLY; CDR2 reads FYNNEI. V lost 7 bases and J lost 8, with 20 bases in between. There are 15 residues in the CDR3. The CDR3 spells CASITEGLTGEKLFF. DNA for the CDR3: TGTGCCAGCATTACGGAGGGGCTGACCGGGGAAAAACTGTTTTTT.